A single sample is the source of the 27 T cell receptor beta chains below, sequenced in a study of regulatory T cells in long-lasting Graves disease. Time point denoted: newly diagnosed GD, antithyroid drugs for less than 3 months. The TCR library was made from RNA extracted from PBMCs. CDR3-region Arm-PCR and iRepertoire HTBI primers produced the TCR beta libraries. TCRdb reprocessed the multiplex PCR reads with MiXCR, giving one entry per CDR3 protein. The sample records about 350,000 distinct CDR3 sequences, 15% to 20% being singletons. The same sample was also used in a study of T cells in Graves' hyperthyroidism and ophthalmopathy.

This specimen consisted of peripheral blood mononuclear cells (PBMCs), obtained at new diagnosis, from a patient treated with antithyroid drugs. The source is a young woman with Graves disease.

Remarks on this clonotype: Given a much more abundant clone one base away, this may be a read error. The rearrangement links TRBV28 to TRBJ1-5; D is unresolved. Trimming stripped 5 bases from V and 2 bases from J, with 16 bases between. From germline, CDR1 is MDHEN and CDR2 SYDVKM. The CDR3 covers 16 residues. The CDR3 protein is CASSPRTVKGNQPQHF. In nucleotides, the CDR3 is TGTGCCAGCAGTCCTCGGACGGTAAAGGGCAATCAGCCCCAGCATTTT.

To note about this clonotype: A read error is possible here, since a much larger clone lies one base away. The chain has TRBV5-1 and TRBJ1-4; possible D gene TRBD1, 5 bases. Looked up from germline, CDR1 is SGHRS and CDR2 is YFSETQ. The CDR3 is made up of 14 amino acids. CDR3 nucleotide sequence: TGCGCCAGCAGGGAACAGGTTATCGATGAAAAACGGTTTTTT. Translation gives CASREQVIDEKRFF.

The genes are TRBV7-2 and TRBJ2-2, with 9 bases fitting TRBD1. Per the germline V gene, CDR1 is SGHTA and CDR2 is FQGNSA. This CDR3 is 15 amino acids long. V was clipped by 4 bases and J by 3 bases; unmatched bases: 3. The CDR3 is CASSWGTGYTGELFF. The CDR3 coding sequence is TGTGCCAGCAGCTGGGGGACAGGGTACACCGGGGAGCTGTTTTTT.

This clonotype was recorded at least ten times. The chain combines TRBV20-1 with TRBJ2-5; 9 nucleotides match TRBD2. This CDR3 contains 15 residues. Germline CDR1 DFQATT, CDR2 SNEGSKA (reference sequence). The trim removed 5 bases at V and 4 bases at J, leaving 11 bases unmatched. The CDR3 loop reads CSAPPRRGGPETQYF. The DNA of the CDR3 is TGCAGTGCTCCCCCACGGCGGGGGGGCCCAGAGACCCAGTACTTC.

This clonotype was detected only a few times. The rearrangement uses TRBV12-3 or TRBV12-4 and TRBJ1-2; D not certain. The CDR3 runs 13 residues. The V and J ends lost 10 bases and 4 bases respectively, with 16 bases between them. The DNA of the CDR3 is TGTGCCACCCGGACCCCCACCTCCTATGGCTACACCTTC. It yields the protein CATRTPTSYGYTF.

This clonotype was found a few times. V is TRBV6-2 or TRBV6-3 and J is TRBJ1-6; a weak D match, TRBD1 (5 bases). Trimming stripped 6 bases from V and 4 bases from J, with 10 bases between. Germline V gives CDR1 MNHEY, CDR2 SVGEGT. The CDR3 totals 14 residues. The CDR3 nucleotides are TGTGCCAGCAGATTGGGGGGATATAATTCACCCCTCCACTTT. Translation: CASRLGGYNSPLHF.

Of note for this clonotype: The likely explanation is a read error, given a far larger clone one base away. The chain is built from TRBV3-1 and TRBJ2-7; TRBD2 aligns across 16 bases. Germline CDR1 reads LGHDT; CDR2 reads YNNKEL (reference sequence). V was pared by 2 bases and J by 7 bases, with 11 bases of the junction left unmatched. The CDR3 has 18 amino acids. This CDR3 is CASSQSPGLAGGEDEQYF. The CDR3 bases are TGTGCCAGCAGCCAATCACCGGGACTAGCGGGGGGGGAGGATGAGCAGTACTTC.

This clonotype was seen at least ten times. The rearrangement joins TRBV5-1 to TRBJ1-2; 8 bases fit TRBD1. Germline CDR1 reads SGHRS; CDR2 reads YFSETQ. CDR3 length: 15 amino acids. Unmatched junction bases numbered 9, after V lost 4 bases and J lost 4 bases. The CDR3 here is CASSLRDRSPYGYTF. The DNA of the CDR3 is TGCGCCAGCAGCCTCCGGGACAGGTCTCCCTATGGCTACACCTTC.

Notes on this clonotype: This clone may be a read error of a much larger clone one base away. The V call is TRBV20-1, the J call TRBJ2-1; TRBD1 matches at 9 bases. The CDR3 contains 12 residues. With V trimmed by 6 bases and J by 12 bases, 9 bases remained unmatched. Germline V CDR1 and CDR2: DFQATT, SNEGSKA (reference sequence). Here the CDR3 DNA reads TGCAGTGCCATGACAGGGGGTAATATGCAGTTCTTC. This translates into CSAMTGGNMQFF.

In this sample, this clonotype turned up many times. This chain uses TRBV28 with TRBJ2-7, with 13 nucleotides matching TRBD2. CDR3 length: 14 amino acids. V shed 5 bases and J 4 bases; nucleotides not matched to a gene: 2. CDR1 is MDHEN, CDR2 SYDVKM, per germline. The CDR3 here is CASSRTSGRYEQYF. In DNA form, the CDR3 reads TGTGCCAGCAGTCGGACTAGCGGGAGATACGAGCAGTACTTC.

This clonotype came up many times. The chain uses TRBV5-1 and TRBJ2-1; D call uncertain. CDR1 is SGHRS and CDR2 is YFSETQ in the germline V gene. V lost 4 bases and J 0 bases, leaving 11 bases between the germline ends. The CDR3 has 15 amino acids. Here the CDR3 DNA reads TGCGCCAGCAGCGACCCTTACAGCTCCTACAATGAGCAGTTCTTC. Translation gives CASSDPYSSYNEQFF.

This CDR3 is CASSYRANTGELFF. For the CDR3, the DNA is TGTGCCAGCAGTTATCGCGCGAACACCGGGGAGCTGTTTTTT. This chain uses TRBV6-5 with TRBJ2-2, with D uncertain. The V and J ends lost 3 bases and 0 bases respectively, with 5 bases between them. Germline V gene data show CDR1 as MNHEY and CDR2 as SVGAGI. The CDR3 is 14 amino acids.

This clonotype was detected many times. DNA of the CDR3: TGCAGTGCTAGGATCTGGGTAGAGACCCAGTACTTC. Translating gives CSARIWVETQYF. The chain uses TRBV20-1 and TRBJ2-5; D is unresolved. Germline loops: CDR1 DFQATT, CDR2 SNEGSKA (reference sequence). This CDR3 has 12 residues. V dropped 3 bases and J dropped 4 bases, with 9 bases sitting between them.

At least ten counts were recorded for this clonotype. The chain recombines TRBV7-9 with TRBJ2-1, with TRBD1 identical over 9 bases. The CDR3 is made up of 16 amino acids. Germline V gene lookup returns CDR1 SEHNR and CDR2 FQNEAQ (reference sequence). The V gene end was trimmed by 4 bases and the J gene end by 3 bases; junction bases not matched to a gene: 7. The CDR3 DNA reads TGTGCCAGCAGCTCCACAGGGGGCCCAAGCTACAATGAGCAGTTCTTC. As protein: CASSSTGGPSYNEQFF. Drawing the rest from reference TRBV7-9 and TRBJ2-1, the complete variable domain is DTGVSQNPRHKITKRGQNVTFRCDPISEHNRLYWYRQTLGQGPEFLTYFQNEAQLEKSRLLSDRFSAERPKGSFSTLEIQRTEQGDSAMYLCASSSTGGPSYNEQFFGPGTRLTVL.

This clonotype has a count of ten or more. The rearrangement links TRBV5-1 to TRBJ2-1; a possible D gene is TRBD1 (6 bases). Germline V gives CDR1 SGHRS, CDR2 YFSETQ. The CDR3 runs to 17 residues. V lost 2 bases, J lost 0 bases, and 15 bases lay in between. The CDR3 nucleotides are TGCGCCAGCAGCTTTCTTTTCGGACAGAGCTCCTACAATGAGCAGTTCTTC. This sequence encodes CASSFLFGQSSYNEQFF.

This CDR3 reads CASSSFKGQGAYNEQFF. As DNA, the CDR3 is TGTGCCAGCAGCTCATTTAAAGGACAGGGGGCCTACAATGAGCAGTTCTTC. The genes are TRBV7-9 and TRBJ2-1; 10 nucleotides align to TRBD1. The CDR3 runs 17 residues. Germline V gene lookup returns CDR1 SEHNR and CDR2 FQNEAQ (reference sequence). J gave up 2 bases and V 4 bases, and 8 bases lay outside the gene matches.

This chain connects TRBV5-1 to TRBJ2-1, with D possibly TRBD2 on 5 matching bases. Germline values: CDR1 SGHRS, CDR2 YFSETQ. The CDR3 length is 18 residues. Trimming cost V 4 bases and J 7 bases, with 27 bases left between them. The CDR3, as DNA: TGCGCCAGCAGCAGCCAAGGTCGGGATAGCCCCCTAGGGAATGAGCAGTTCTTC. Translated, it gives CASSSQGRDSPLGNEQFF. The variable domain in full, completed from reference TRBV5-1 and TRBJ2-1, reads KAGVTQTPRYLIKTRGQQVTLSCSPISGHRSVSWYQQTPGQGLQFLFEYFSETQRNKGNFPGRFSGRQFSNSRSEMNVSTLELGDSALYLCASSSQGRDSPLGNEQFFGPGTRLTVL.

The V call is TRBV7-9, the J call TRBJ2-6, with TRBD1 matching 7 bases. V lost 7 bases and J lost 2; bases outside the gene matches: 8. This CDR3 is 16 amino acids long. CDR1 and CDR2 from the germline V gene are SEHNR and FQNEAQ (reference sequence). The chain's CDR3 is CASTFAQGAGANVLTF. In nucleotides, the CDR3 is TGTGCCAGCACCTTCGCCCAGGGGGCTGGGGCCAACGTCCTGACTTTC.

The J gene is TRBJ1-2, the V gene TRBV29-1; tentative D call: TRBD1 (5 bases). V gave up 4 bases and J gave up 4 bases, with 10 bases separating them. This CDR3 is built from 12 residues. Germline V gives CDR1 SQVTM, CDR2 ANQGSEA. CDR3 sequence reads: CSVVQTVYGYTF. CDR3 sequence (DNA): TGCAGCGTTGTCCAGACAGTCTATGGCTACACCTTC. Filled out from reference TRBV29-1 and TRBJ1-2, the complete variable domain reads SAVISQKPSRDICQRGTSLTIQCQVDSQVTMMFWYRQQPGQSLTLIATANQGSEATYESGFVIDKFPISRPNLTFSTLTVSNMSPEDSSIYLCSVVQTVYGYTFGSGTRLTVV.

This rearrangement joins TRBV19 to TRBJ2-1; the D is unclear. This CDR3 contains 12 residues. Germline assignment: CDR1 LNHDA and CDR2 SQIVND (reference sequence). V was cut by 4 bases and J by 8 bases, with 9 bases left in between. The CDR3 DNA is TGTGCCAGTAGTAGAGGAGTGCATGAGCAGTTCTTC. Amino acids: CASSRGVHEQFF.

The rearrangement uses TRBV2 and TRBJ1-1; tentatively, D is TRBD1 (6 bases). Looked up from germline, CDR1 is SNHLY and CDR2 is FYNNEI. This CDR3 comprises 16 residues. Trimming stripped 5 bases from V and 8 bases from J, with 24 bases between. CDR3 nucleotide sequence: TGTGCCAGCAGTAGGAGGGGAGGGGGTGACACTCGAGAAGCTTTCTTT. It encodes CASSRRGGGDTREAFF.

The rearrangement joins TRBV30 to TRBJ2-1; 8 bases map to TRBD2. This CDR3 region has 15 residues. CDR1 GTSNPN and CDR2 SVGIG come from the germline V gene (reference sequence). V was pared by 3 bases and J by 8 bases, with 12 bases of the junction left unmatched. CDR3 DNA: TGTGCCTGGAGACTAGCGGCTGGATCGGGGGATGAGCAGTTCTTC. Its protein is CAWRLAAGSGDEQFF. The variable domain in full, with the rest retrieved from reference TRBV30 and TRBJ2-1, is SQTIHQWPATLVQPVGSPLSLECTVEGTSNPNLYWYRQAAGRGLQLLFYSVGIGQISSEVPQNLSASRPQDRQFILSSKKLLLSDSGFYLCAWRLAAGSGDEQFFGPGTRLTVL.

This clonotype was recorded a few times. The J gene is TRBJ2-2, the V gene TRBV7-9, with unresolved D. Trimming stripped 7 bases from V and 3 bases from J, with 12 bases between. This CDR3 is 14 amino acids long. Germline V lookup: CDR1 SEHNR, CDR2 FQNEAQ (reference sequence). DNA for the CDR3: TGTGCCAGCACCATCCGGATCGACACCGGGGAGCTGTTTTTT. Translation: CASTIRIDTGELFF.

This clonotype showed up just a few times. The chain combines TRBV20-1 with TRBJ2-2; the match to TRBD2 covers 7 bases. CDR3 size: 14 residues. Germline V lookup: CDR1 DFQATT, CDR2 SNEGSKA (reference sequence). Trimming took 1 base from V and 6 from J; bases not matched to a gene: 5. CDR3 DNA: TGCAGTGCTAGAGTACTAGCGACCGCCGGGGAGCTGTTTTTT. Protein: CSARVLATAGELFF.

This clonotype was picked up a small number of times. The V and J genes are TRBV20-1 and TRBJ1-5; D is unresolved. The CDR3 has 15 amino acids. From germline, CDR1 is DFQATT and CDR2 SNEGSKA (reference sequence). V lost 3 bases to trimming and J lost 0 bases, with 12 bases between them. CDR3 in DNA: TGCAGTGCTAGGACCGTTTCGGCTAGCAATCAGCCCCAGCATTTT. Protein: CSARTVSASNQPQHF.

This clonotype showed up many times. The CDR3 protein is CSAKGVMETQYF. DNA of the CDR3: TGCAGTGCAAAGGGGGTAATGGAGACCCAGTACTTC. The rearrangement joins TRBV20-1 to TRBJ2-5; possible D gene TRBD1, 6 bases. Trimming removed 6 bases from V and 5 bases from J, with 13 bases in between. The CDR3 covers 12 residues. Germline V gives CDR1 DFQATT, CDR2 SNEGSKA (reference sequence).

The table lists this clonotype with many counts. The chain recombines TRBV5-1 with TRBJ2-3, with 8 bases lining up with TRBD1. V trimming: 0 bases; J trimming: 3 bases; junction bases outside the gene matches: 3. This CDR3 region has 15 residues. The germline CDR1 and CDR2 sequences are SGHRS and YFSETQ. Here the CDR3 DNA reads TGCGCCAGCAGCTTGGTGGACAGGGTTACAGATACGCAGTATTTT. It encodes CASSLVDRVTDTQYF.